This passage covers 7 T cell receptor beta chains from one sample sequenced in a study of T cells in Graves' hyperthyroidism and ophthalmopathy. RNA transcripts yielded amplified TCR beta CDR3 regions. HTBI primers drove first-round RT-PCR of the TCR CDR3. A single record per CDR3 protein comes from TCRdb applying MiXCR to the multiplex PCR reads. The data contain some 720,000 distinct CDR3 sequences, roughly 15% of them singletons. The source material was blood. Receptors originate from a man aged 18 to 29 with Graves' hyperthyroidism.

V usage is TRBV29-1 and J usage is TRBJ1-2; 11 bases map to TRBD1. This CDR3 has 14 residues. V was clipped by 5 bases and J by 3 bases; unmatched bases: 5. CDR1 and CDR2 (germline): SQVTM, ANQGSEA. CDR3 region: CSVFGQGAYYGYTF. The CDR3 DNA sequence: TGCAGCGTTTTTGGACAGGGGGCCTACTATGGCTACACCTTC.

This clonotype showed up many times. The rearrangement links TRBV24-1 to TRBJ2-1; D ambiguous. This CDR3 contains 13 residues. Per germline, CDR1 KGHDR and CDR2 SFDVKD. Between the trimmed V and J ends, which lost 6 bases and 4 bases, there was a span of 9 bases. The CDR3 reads CATSRSIYNEQFF. The CDR3 DNA sequence: TGTGCCACCAGTAGGTCTATTTACAATGAGCAGTTCTTC.

This clonotype was detected a few times. One end of the junction fails to match germline, which may point to a read error. The CDR3 here is CASTLTGGVTEAFF. The CDR3 DNA sequence: TGTGCCAGCACCTTAACAGGGGGTGTCACTGAAGCTTTCTTT. This chain links TRBV7-2 with TRBJ1-1; 8 nucleotides match TRBD1. The CDR3 consists of 14 residues. Germline V gene lookup returns CDR1 SGHTA and CDR2 FQGNSA.

The chain recombines TRBV9 with TRBJ2-1, with 7 nucleotides matching TRBD2. In germline, CDR1 is SGDLS, CDR2 YYNGEE. The junction had 7 bases not matched to a gene; V was cut back by 4 bases and J by 6 bases. There are 14 residues in the CDR3. The CDR3 DNA reads as TGTGCCAGCAGCCCGGGACTACCCCCCAATGAGCAGTTCTTC. Its translation is CASSPGLPPNEQFF.

This clonotype was seen a handful of times. The chain joins TRBV6-1 to TRBJ2-3, with 10 bases matching TRBD1. Germline assignment: CDR1 MNHNS and CDR2 SASEGT. Germline trimming cut 8 bases from V and 4 bases from J; bases unmatched to any gene: 6. The CDR3 is made up of 14 amino acids. The CDR3 coding sequence is TGTGCCAGCCGGGACAGGGGTGTGGCAGATACGCAGTATTTT. It specifies CASRDRGVADTQYF.

This clonotype was recorded at least ten times. This CDR3 reads CACSHHRAFF. The CDR3 coding sequence is TGTGCCTGTAGTCACCACCGAGCTTTCTTT. The chain links TRBV30 to TRBJ1-1, with unresolved D. The germline V gene encodes CDR1 GTSNPN and CDR2 SVGIG (reference sequence). The CDR3 length is 10 residues. The V end lost 6 bases, the J end lost 10 bases, and 12 bases lay between the germline ends.

This clonotype was detected a few times. Here the CDR3 reads CASSLLAGSGTDTQYF. DNA of the CDR3: TGCGCCAGCAGCTTATTAGCAGGGTCCGGGACAGATACGCAGTATTTT. The V and J genes are TRBV5-1 and TRBJ2-3, with a tentative D call TRBD1 (5 bases). V lost 2 bases to trimming and J lost 3 bases, with 16 bases between them. Germline values: CDR1 SGHRS, CDR2 YFSETQ. This CDR3 is built from 16 residues.